Listed below are T cell receptor beta chains from one sample, sequenced in a study of shared T cell receptors in the human thymus. TCRdb keeps only in-frame clones here, not all; method: immunoSEQ multiplex PCR. Found here are over 350,000 clones, around 95% of them singletons; the top ten hold 0.015% to 0.025%. Sequencing input: thymocytes. The source of these receptors is a human donor. The CDR3 runs from the conserved cysteine through the conserved F or W. D genes are given only for firm matches. A clone size is listed for some rows: how often the clone was seen (once, few, many), or a class if it is expanded.

>-|TRBV7-2|TRBD2|TRBJ2-5
CASSLAGGDARQETQYF
TGTGCCAGCAGCTTAGCGGGGGGGGACGCTAGACAAGAGACCCAGTACTTC
>-|TRBV7-9|TRBD2|TRBJ2-2
CASSCTGGLAGQTGELFF
TGTGCCAGCAGCTGCACCGGGGGACTAGCGGGACAGACCGGGGAGCTGTTTTTT
>-|TRBV4-3|-|TRBJ2-7
CASSQDRRASSYEQYF
TGCGCCAGCAGCCAAGATAGAAGGGCTAGCTCCTACGAGCAGTACTTC
>-|TRBV2|TRBD2|TRBJ2-1
CASGGLAGHNEQFF
TGTGCCAGCGGAGGACTAGCGGGGCACAATGAGCAGTTCTTC
>-|TRBV2|TRBD1|TRBJ1-6
CASSSLRGRNSPLHF
TGTGCCAGCAGTTCCCTCAGGGGGCGGAATTCACCCCTCCACTTT
>-|TRBV18|-|TRBJ1-5
CASSPTGRNQPQHF
TGTGCCAGCTCGCCCACAGGGCGGAATCAGCCCCAGCATTTT
>-|TRBV11-2|-|TRBJ2-3
CASIQYSTDTQYF
TGTGCCAGCATCCAATATAGCACAGATACGCAGTATTTT
>-|TRBV6-5|-|TRBJ2-5
CASSYVGSGLQETQYF
TGTGCCAGCAGTTACGTGGGGAGTGGACTCCAAGAGACCCAGTACTTC
>-|TRBV2|-|TRBJ1-2
CASSAKRGCLNYGYTF
TGTGCCAGCAGTGCCAAAAGGGGGTGCCTTAACTATGGCTACACCTTC
>-|TRBV28|TRBD2|TRBJ2-3
CASSPGTSGKGPDTQYF
TGTGCCAGCAGTCCCGGGACTAGCGGGAAGGGCCCAGATACGCAGTATTTT
>-|TRBV9|TRBD1|TRBJ2-3
CASSADDRRDRVTDTQYF
TGTGCCAGCAGCGCAGATGACCGCCGGGACAGGGTGACAGATACGCAGTATTTT
>-|TRBV18|-|TRBJ2-7
CASAPRYDRCYEQYF
TGTGCCAGCGCACCTCGATACGACAGGTGTTACGAGCAGTACTTC
>-|TRBV14|TRBD2|TRBJ2-7
CASSQDSLGTSGRKGRALAYEQYF
TGTGCCAGCAGCCAAGACTCCCTCGGGACTAGCGGGAGGAAGGGACGAGCTCTCGCCTACGAGCAGTACTTC
>-|TRBV28|-|TRBJ2-5
CASSPLGKETQYF
TGTGCCAGCAGTCCTCTTGGGAAAGAGACCCAGTACTTC
>-|TRBV6-1|-|TRBJ1-1
CASSDARGSRTGNTEAFF
TGTGCCAGCAGTGACGCCAGGGGATCAAGAACAGGGAACACTGAAGCTTTCTTT
>-|TRBV9|TRBD2|TRBJ2-1
CASSVVPPGTSGRDNEQFF
TGTGCCAGCAGCGTAGTTCCCCCGGGGACTAGCGGGAGGGACAATGAGCAGTTCTTC
>-|TRBV5-1|-|TRBJ2-3
CASSSSWGSTDTQYF
TGCGCCAGCAGCTCATCTTGGGGTAGCACAGATACGCAGTATTTT
>-|TRBV6-1|TRBD2|TRBJ2-7
CASRSGTSGDEQYF
TGTGCCAGCAGGTCCGGGACTAGCGGAGACGAGCAGTACTTC
>-|TRBV9|TRBD1|TRBJ2-6
CASSVGGTGDLGGANVLTF
TGTGCCAGCAGCGTAGGAGGGACAGGGGACCTCGGAGGGGCCAACGTCCTGACTTTC
>once|TRBV5-5|-|TRBJ2-7
CASSLAGTIWAYEQYF
TGTGCCAGCAGCTTGGCCGGTACTATTTGGGCCTACGAGCAGTACTTC
>-|TRBV29-1|-|TRBJ2-3
CSVVGQLGSTDTQYF
TGCAGCGTTGTAGGCCAACTCGGGAGCACAGATACGCAGTATTTT
>-|TRBV19|-|TRBJ2-2
CASTRGAGGNTGELFF
TGTGCCAGTACACGGGGAGCAGGCGGGAACACCGGGGAGCTGTTTTTT
>-|TRBV4-1|-|TRBJ2-6
CASSQDFGGYSGANVLTF
TGCGCCAGCAGCCAGGATTTTGGTGGTTACTCTGGGGCCAACGTCCTGACTTTC
>-|TRBV2|TRBD2|TRBJ2-7
CASSEYNWDYNYEQYF
TGTGCCAGCAGTGAATATAATTGGGACTACAACTACGAGCAGTACTTC
>-|TRBV4-2|TRBD2|TRBJ2-7
CASSQDMRPGGPTYEQYF
TGTGCCAGCAGCCAAGATATGAGGCCGGGAGGGCCCACCTACGAGCAGTACTTC
>-|TRBV2|-|TRBJ2-7
CASSEPVWGYEQYF
TGTGCCAGCAGTGAACCTGTTTGGGGCTACGAGCAGTACTTC
>few|TRBV4-3|-|TRBJ1-3
CASSQDVNQRRALGNTIYF
TGCGCCAGCAGCCAAGATGTCAATCAGAGGCGGGCCTTGGGAAACACCATATATTTT
>-|TRBV6-5|TRBD2|TRBJ2-7
CASTDRLAGGYEQYF
TGTGCCAGCACCGACCGACTAGCGGGAGGCTACGAGCAGTACTTC
>-|TRBV5-6|-|TRBJ1-1
CASSPVGNTEAFF
TGTGCCAGCAGCCCCGTAGGGAACACTGAAGCTTTCTTT
>-|TRBV10-2|-|TRBJ2-7
CASSNRGLGWRYEQYF
TGCGCCAGCAGTAACAGGGGACTCGGATGGCGGTACGAGCAGTACTTC
>once|TRBV14|-|TRBJ2-7
CASSHSDPPAYEQYF
TGTGCCAGCAGCCACTCGGACCCGCCGGCTTACGAGCAGTACTTC
>-|TRBV21-1|-|TRBJ1-4
CASSKVKGAPTNEKLFF
TGTGCCAGCAGCAAAGTTAAGGGGGCTCCAACTAATGAAAAACTGTTTTTT
>-|TRBV5-6|-|TRBJ1-1
CASSFPPARGWNTEAFF
TGTGCCAGCAGCTTTCCCCCCGCCAGGGGATGGAACACTGAAGCTTTCTTT
>-|TRBV5-6|-|TRBJ2-5
CASSLASDTRFSEETQYF
TGTGCCAGCAGCTTGGCCAGCGACACTCGTTTTTCAGAAGAGACCCAGTACTTC
>-|TRBV7-3|-|TRBJ2-3
CASSPAGANTQYF
TGTGCCAGCAGCCCGGCGGGCGCGAATACGCAGTATTTT
>-|TRBV5-1|-|TRBJ1-2
CASKGSGHSGFGYTF
TGCGCCAGCAAGGGCTCGGGACACTCGGGATTTGGCTACACCTTC
>few|TRBV4-3|TRBD2|TRBJ2-1
CASSLRTSGNYNEQFF
TGCGCCAGCAGCCTCCGGACTAGCGGGAATTACAATGAGCAGTTCTTC
>-|TRBV5-1|TRBD1|TRBJ2-1
CASSLRGPPYNEQFF
TGCGCCAGCAGCCTCAGGGGGCCCCCATACAATGAGCAGTTCTTC
>-|TRBV27|TRBD1|TRBJ2-7
CASSGDRGYEQYF
TGTGCCAGCAGTGGGGACAGGGGATACGAGCAGTACTTC
>-|TRBV28|-|TRBJ1-5
CASSFGNRRSNQPQHF
TGTGCCAGCAGTTTCGGCAACCGCCGTAGCAATCAGCCCCAGCATTTT
>-|TRBV5-1|-|TRBJ2-1
CASSLVDSDYNEQFF
TGCGCCAGCAGCTTGGTAGACAGCGACTACAATGAGCAGTTCTTC
>-|TRBV28|-|TRBJ2-7
CASPTGGAGNSYEQYF
TGTGCCAGCCCCACCGGGGGAGCGGGCAATTCCTACGAGCAGTACTTC
>-|TRBV11-3|-|TRBJ2-1
CASSLIVRGASNEQFF
TGTGCCAGCAGCTTAATAGTCAGGGGTGCTTCCAATGAGCAGTTCTTC
>-|TRBV28|TRBD2|TRBJ2-4
CASSPIGLAGGDKNIQYF
TGTGCCAGCAGCCCTATCGGACTAGCGGGGGGGGACAAAAACATTCAGTACTTC
>-|TRBV7-6|TRBD2|TRBJ2-7
CASSPYRGRPGLARYEQYF
TGTGCCAGCAGCCCCTACAGGGGCAGGCCGGGACTAGCAAGGTACGAGCAGTACTTC
>-|TRBV28|TRBD2|TRBJ2-3
CATRQTSGGGDTQYF
TGTGCCACCCGCCAGACTAGCGGGGGAGGAGATACGCAGTATTTT
>-|TRBV6-5|TRBD1|TRBJ2-7
CASSYSGTVHEQYF
TGTGCCAGCAGTTACTCCGGGACAGTTCACGAGCAGTACTTC
>-|TRBV6-5|-|TRBJ2-7
CASSYGGGSYEQYF
TGTGCCAGCAGTTATGGGGGAGGCTCCTACGAGCAGTACTTC
>-|TRBV19|-|TRBJ1-5
CASPGPRENQPQHF
TGTGCCAGCCCCGGACCCAGAGAGAATCAGCCCCAGCATTTT
>-|TRBV7-3|-|TRBJ1-4
CASSPGQQPFNEKLFF
TGTGCCAGCAGCCCAGGACAGCAGCCTTTTAATGAAAAACTGTTTTTT
>-|TRBV4-2|-|TRBJ1-2
CASSLPSGGRYGYTF
TGTGCCAGCAGCCTCCCGAGCGGCGGTCGCTATGGCTACACCTTC
>-|TRBV15|-|TRBJ2-1
CATSRDNYRTSVNEQFF
TGTGCCACCAGCAGAGACAATTACAGGACTTCTGTTAATGAGCAGTTCTTC
>-|TRBV7-7|TRBD2|TRBJ2-1
CASSLAGRADEQFF
TGTGCCAGCAGCTTAGCGGGGAGGGCCGATGAGCAGTTCTTC
>-|TRBV7-6|-|TRBJ2-6
CASSLVWGGSQSGANVLTF
TGTGCCAGCAGCTTAGTCTGGGGCGGCAGCCAATCTGGGGCCAACGTCCTGACTTTC
>few|TRBV30|-|TRBJ1-2
CAWSGAGESYGYTF
TGTGCCTGGAGTGGTGCAGGGGAATCCTATGGCTACACCTTC
>once|TRBV5-8|TRBD1|TRBJ1-5
CASSSLTGGARQPQHF
TGTGCCAGCAGCTCGTTAACAGGGGGGGCGCGACAGCCCCAGCATTTT
>-|TRBV7-9|TRBD1|TRBJ2-2
CASSHPEKRGLNTGELFF
TGTGCCAGCAGCCACCCGGAAAAGAGGGGGCTAAACACCGGGGAGCTGTTTTTT
>-|TRBV29-1|-|TRBJ2-7
CSARAGEQYF
TGCAGCGCCCGGGCTGGGGAGCAGTACTTC